This TCR beta chain stems from a study of T-cell reconstitution after alpha-beta-depleted transplantation in children. Study-wide results and caveats: T-cell numbers and diversity, one year after transplant, stemmed largely from T cells that were newly produced.

This clonotype was seen many times. The target antigen is unknown. Molecular barcoding with unique molecular identifiers was used for the TCRbeta library. TCRdb analysed the PCR reads with MiXCR anew, one entry per CDR3 protein. The sample has 330,000 or so distinct CDR3 sequences, 6.5% to 9% seen once. The germline CDR1 and CDR2 sequences are MDHEN and SYDVKM. This CDR3 contains 15 residues. Trimming at V came to 6 bases and at J to 18 bases, leaving 19 bases not matched to a gene. The V call is TRBV28, the J call TRBJ1-6, with 8 positions matching TRBD1. Specimen: peripheral blood, collected 360 days after TCRalphabeta/CD19-depleted stem cell transplant. The receptor was derived from a female patient aged 2-9 years who had a stem cell transplant for Fanconi anemia, so the T cells may come from the graft donor. CDR3 loop: CASRPPGQAPLGPHF. The CDR3 nucleotides read TGTGCCAGCAGGCCACCGGGACAGGCCCCCTTGGGACCCCACTTT.